This T cell receptor (beta chain) was retrieved from a study of T cells in Graves' hyperthyroidism and ophthalmopathy. Across the whole study: The blood sample was taken at first diagnosis, before treatment began.

TCR beta CDR3 sequences were amplified from RNA transcripts. First-round RT-PCR of the TCR CDR3 relied on the HTBI primer set. Via MiXCR, TCRdb re-called the multiplex PCR reads, giving one row per CDR3 protein. The sample has 400,000 to 600,000 distinct CDR3 sequences; more than 20% are singletons. Participants, patients aged 18 to 65, had newly diagnosed hyperthyroidism with a duration under 2 months. Uncontrolled infection, other autoimmune disease, pregnancy or lactation disqualified patients from enrolment. Germline V lookup: CDR1 LNHDA, CDR2 SQIVND (reference sequence). Between the trimmed V and J ends, which lost 5 bases and 3 bases, there was a span of 11 bases. The CDR3 consists of 13 residues. This clonotype has ten or more counts.

Sequenced: blood. The rearrangement joins TRBV19 to TRBJ2-7; no clear D. The source is a man aged 18 to 30 with Graves' hyperthyroidism. This chain's CDR3 is CASSPAGVYEQYF. CDR3 nucleotides: TGTGCCAGTAGTCCGGCAGGCGTCTACGAGCAGTACTTC.